Presented here are 6 T cell receptor beta chains from one specimen sequenced in a study of control samples from healthy donors and cancer patients. Produced via immunoSEQ multiplex PCR; TCRdb's table is partial and in-frame only. The sample holds 150,000 to 170,000 clones, around 96% seen once. Sequencing was done on a sample of blood. The receptors were sampled from a man between 35 and 55 years old in good health.

This chain uses TRBV6-6 with TRBJ2-7, with D perhaps TRBD1 or TRBD2 (5 bases each). CDR1 MNHNY and CDR2 SVGAGI come from the germline V gene (reference sequence). The CDR3 extends over 15 amino acids. V lost 6 bases, J lost 1 base, and 16 bases lay in between. The CDR3 DNA follows: TGTGCCAGCAGGGGGACCTCAGGAGCGTCCTACGAGCAGTACTTC. Amino acid sequence: CASRGTSGASYEQYF.

J is TRBJ1-1 and V is TRBV6-6; no reliable D call. The V and J ends lost 2 bases and 5 bases respectively, with 9 bases between them. The CDR3 loop spans 13 amino acids. Germline CDR1 MNHNY, CDR2 SVGAGI (reference sequence). The CDR3 spells CASSYVPGTEAFF. In DNA form, the CDR3 reads TGTGCCAGCAGTTACGTTCCTGGGACTGAAGCTTTCTTT.

The J gene is TRBJ1-4, the V gene TRBV30; TRBD1 might be the D (5 bases). The CDR3 sequence is 16 residues long. V was shortened by 0 bases and J by 5 bases, with 16 bases between the two germline ends. Germline CDR1 is GTSNPN and CDR2 is SVGIG (reference sequence). CDR3 sequence: CAWSVVRDPRNEKLFF. Written as DNA, the CDR3 is TGTGCCTGGAGTGTGGTACGGGACCCAAGAAATGAAAAACTGTTTTTT.

The genes are TRBV6-2 or TRBV6-3 and TRBJ2-1, with a tentative D call TRBD2 (6 bases). The CDR3 has 15 residues. Trimming took off 2 bases at V and 2 bases at J, with 10 bases between the two ends. Germline lookup yields CDR1 MNHEY and CDR2 SVGEGT. The CDR3 protein is CASSYLGGAYNEQFF. For the CDR3, the DNA is TGTGCCAGCAGTTACCTTGGCGGGGCCTACAATGAGCAGTTCTTC.

The V gene is TRBV27, the J gene TRBJ1-2; D uncertain. Between the trimmed V and J ends, which lost 3 bases and 10 bases, there was a span of 15 bases. The germline V gene has CDR1 MNHEY and CDR2 SMNVEV (reference sequence). The CDR3 has 13 residues. CDR3 loop: CASSFSSAASYTF. CDR3 bases: TGTGCCAGCAGTTTTAGTTCTGCAGCCTCCTACACCTTC.

This clone has just one count. The rearrangement uses TRBV7-2 and TRBJ2-2; 11 nucleotides line up with TRBD2. With 0 bases clipped from V and 5 bases from J, the junction kept 8 bases outside the gene matches. The germline V gene encodes CDR1 SGHTA and CDR2 FQGNSA. The CDR3 covers 18 residues. CDR3 sequence reads: CASSLAATSGARTGELFF. The CDR3 nucleotides read TGTGCCAGCAGCTTAGCGGCGACTAGCGGGGCACGAACCGGGGAGCTGTTTTTT. The whole variable domain, filled in from reference TRBV7-2 and TRBJ2-2, reads GAGVSQSPSNKVTEKGKDVELRCDPISGHTALYWYRQSLGQGLEFLIYFQGNSAPDKSGLPSDRFSAERTGGSVSTLTIQRTQQEDSAVYLCASSLAATSGARTGELFFGEGSRLTVL.